This TCR beta chain is from a study of T cells in Graves' hyperthyroidism and ophthalmopathy. About the research overall: The blood sample was taken at first diagnosis, before treatment began. The study, taken as a whole, reports: In blood, most of the thyroid clonotypes expanded above 0.001 were also present. Model predictions of ophthalmopathy came a median roughly 6.4 months before onset.

Amplification of TCR beta CDR3 regions used RNA as the template. HTBI primers drove first-round RT-PCR of the TCR CDR3. Via MiXCR, TCRdb re-called the multiplex PCR reads, giving one row per CDR3 protein. Found here are 600,000 to 700,000 distinct CDR3 sequences, roughly 14% of them singletons; the top ten hold 3.5% to 4.5%. In this sample, this clonotype turned up a few times. Antigen: not known. CDR1 and CDR2 (germline): SGHRS, YFSETQ. The J segment lost 6 bases and the V segment lost 3 bases, leaving 9 bases of the junction unmatched. This CDR3 is 17 amino acids long. Diagnoses were established using clinical symptoms, serum thyroxine and TRAb, thyroid ultrasound and orbital computed tomography.

The sequence was obtained from a woman aged 40 to 55 with Graves' ophthalmopathy. The chain employs TRBV5-1 and TRBJ2-7; 16 bases are shared with TRBD2. The sample comprised blood. CDR3 region: CASSSPPGLAGGVEQYF. The CDR3 nucleotides are TGCGCCAGCAGCTCTCCTCCGGGACTAGCGGGAGGGGTCGAGCAGTACTTC.